Below, 25 T cell receptor beta chains from the same sample are listed, as sequenced in a study of beta chain features in type 1 diabetes. Investigators reverse transcribed all isolated RNA, so they sequenced expressed TCRB transcripts. Measured with immunoSEQ multiplex PCR; TCRdb has only the in-frame clones, and not every one. The table records around 140,000 clones, about 9.7% of them present only once. Sequencing used central memory CD4+ T cells from blood. The receptor set was obtained from a woman aged 40 to 55 in good health.

J is TRBJ1-5 and V is TRBV6-5; D is uncertain. CDR3 length equals 15 residues. Germline V CDR1 and CDR2: MNHEY, SVGAGI. V shed 0 bases and J shed 4 bases, with 10 bases lying between them. This CDR3 is CASSYSEWVNQPQHF. The CDR3 nucleotides are TGTGCCAGCAGTTACTCGGAGTGGGTTAATCAGCCCCAGCATTTT.

This clone was observed a handful of times. V usage is TRBV5-1 and J usage is TRBJ1-5; 7 nucleotides agree with TRBD1. There are 15 residues in the CDR3. Unmatched junction bases numbered 7, after V lost 4 bases and J lost 3 bases. CDR1 and CDR2 from the germline V gene are SGHRS and YFSETQ. CDR3 nucleotides: TGCGCCAGCAGCCCGGGGACAGTTACCAATCAGCCCCAGCATTTT. It is translated as CASSPGTVTNQPQHF.

The rearrangement links TRBV5-4 to TRBJ1-4; perhaps TRBD1 as D (5 bases). The CDR3 runs to 13 residues. Germline values: CDR1 SGHNT, CDR2 YYREEE (reference sequence). The V end was cut by 3 bases, the J end by 8 bases, with 11 bases between. The CDR3 bases are TGTGCCAGCAGCTACGGGGCGGGGGAAAAACTGTTTTTT. This sequence encodes CASSYGAGEKLFF.

With respect to this clone: Additional DNA sequences in this sample encode the identical CDR3. The J gene is TRBJ2-2, the V gene TRBV5-1; TRBD1 is a possible D gene (5 bases). V was pared by 4 bases and J by 5 bases, with 12 bases between. CDR3 length: 14 amino acids. Germline V lookup: CDR1 SGHRS, CDR2 YFSETQ. The CDR3 bases are TGCGCCAGCAGCCTGAGCCGACAGACCGGGGAGCTGTTTTTT. It translates to CASSLSRQTGELFF.

This clone occurred many times. This rearrangement joins TRBV5-4 to TRBJ2-2; D is uncertain. The CDR3 is made up of 13 amino acids. From germline, CDR1 is SGHNT and CDR2 YYREEE (reference sequence). V was pared by 2 bases and J by 3 bases, with 5 bases between. The CDR3 region is CASSFGYTGELFF. DNA for the CDR3: TGTGCCAGCAGCTTCGGTTACACCGGGGAGCTGTTTTTT.

This clone has a count of ten or more. The chain carries TRBV7-6 and TRBJ2-1; 8 positions agree with TRBD2. Germline CDR1 is SGHVS and CDR2 is FNYEAQ. Unmatched junction bases numbered 4, after V lost 2 bases and J lost 10 bases. This CDR3 comprises 13 residues. The CDR3: CASSLTQRGEQFF. The CDR3 region has the DNA TGTGCCAGCAGCTTAACCCAGCGGGGGGAGCAGTTCTTC.

This clone was found a few times. The genes are TRBV10-2 and TRBJ2-7; 11 nucleotides match TRBD1. Germline V gene lookup returns CDR1 WSHSY and CDR2 SAAADI. The CDR3 covers 14 residues. V lost 7 bases to trimming and J lost 3 bases; unmatched junction nucleotides: 5. In DNA form, the CDR3 reads TGCGCCAGCATAGGGACAGGGGGTTTCTACGAGCAGTACTTC. Protein product: CASIGTGGFYEQYF.

This clone has more than one count but fewer than ten. The chain uses TRBV6-7 and TRBJ2-1; tentatively, D is TRBD2 (5 bases). TRBV6-7 is marked as an open reading frame, function uncertain. V was cut by 6 bases and J by 1 base, with 16 bases left in between. This CDR3 region has 16 residues. The CDR3 is CASSLGMRESYNEQFF. The CDR3 DNA reads as TGTGCCAGCAGCTTAGGGATGAGGGAGTCCTACAATGAGCAGTTCTTC.

This clone was seen only a few times. The chain recombines TRBV18 with TRBJ2-7; possibly TRBD2 for D (5 bases). Trimming stripped 1 base from V and 5 bases from J, with 15 bases between. This CDR3 has 15 residues. CDR1 is KGHSH and CDR2 is LQKENI in the germline V gene. The CDR3 region is CASSPRALAPDEQYF. In nucleotides, the CDR3 is TGTGCCAGCTCACCACGGGCCCTAGCTCCCGACGAGCAGTACTTC. The complete variable domain, with remaining parts taken from reference TRBV18 and TRBJ2-7, reads NAGVMQNPRHLVRRRGQEARLRCSPMKGHSHVYWYRQLPEEGLKFMVYLQKENIIDESGMPKERFSAEFPKEGPSILRIQQVVRGDSAAYFCASSPRALAPDEQYFGPGTRLTVT.

This clone was found a few times. The rearrangement links TRBV27 to TRBJ1-5; 9 bases agree with TRBD1. The CDR3 has 15 residues. Germline V CDR1 and CDR2: MNHEY, SMNVEV (reference sequence). V dropped 6 bases and J dropped 7; count of bases not matched to a gene: 10. CDR3 in DNA: TGTGCCAGCAGGCCGGGACAGGGCGGTCAACAGCCCCAGCATTTT. Translation: CASRPGQGGQQPQHF.

This clone has a handful of counts. The CDR3 DNA sequence: TGCGCCAGCGCCCTTCTAGGGGTAGCGGGAAACTCCTACGAGCAGTACTTC. This sequence encodes CASALLGVAGNSYEQYF. The chain combines TRBV5-1 with TRBJ2-7; 8 nucleotides match TRBD2. This CDR3 region has 17 residues. The germline V gene encodes CDR1 SGHRS and CDR2 YFSETQ. V lost 7 bases to trimming and J lost 0 bases; unmatched junction nucleotides: 15. Complete variable domain (other parts from reference TRBV5-1 and TRBJ2-7): KAGVTQTPRYLIKTRGQQVTLSCSPISGHRSVSWYQQTPGQGLQFLFEYFSETQRNKGNFPGRFSGRQFSNSRSEMNVSTLELGDSALYLCASALLGVAGNSYEQYFGPGTRLTVT.

This clone was counted only a few times. The chain has TRBV5-1 and TRBJ1-5, with 9 bases matching TRBD1. V lost 4 bases to trimming and J lost 3 bases; unmatched junction nucleotides: 5. The CDR3 contains 15 residues. Germline V gives CDR1 SGHRS, CDR2 YFSETQ. CDR3 in DNA: TGCGCCAGCAGCCCGGGACAGGGACCCAATCAGCCCCAGCATTTT. It is translated as CASSPGQGPNQPQHF.

This clone was detected a few times. This chain joins TRBV7-8 and TRBJ2-7; D may be TRBD2 (5 bases). With 5 bases removed from V and 2 bases from J, the gap between germline ends came to 13 bases. The CDR3 is 14 residues long. In germline, CDR1 is SGHVS, CDR2 FQNEAQ. In DNA form, the CDR3 reads TGTGCCAGCAGCCTAAGAAGCGGCGCCTACGAGCAGTACTTC. This codes for CASSLRSGAYEQYF.

The V call is TRBV11-2, the J call TRBJ1-2; D not resolved. This CDR3 comprises 12 residues. The germline gives CDR1 SGHAT, CDR2 FQNNGV. Trimming took 4 bases from V and 8 from J, leaving 11 bases between them. CDR3 sequence: CASSSEHWGYTF. The CDR3 coding sequence is TGTGCCAGCAGCTCGGAGCATTGGGGCTACACCTTC.

This chain connects TRBV27 to TRBJ1-2, with 9 bases lining up with TRBD1. Germline V CDR1 and CDR2: MNHEY, SMNVEV (reference sequence). Unmatched junction bases numbered 10, after V lost 3 bases and J lost 5 bases. The CDR3 has 16 residues. CDR3 nucleotides: TGTGCCAGCAGTTTGATCAGGACAGGGGATAGTTATGGCTACACCTTC. Translated, it gives CASSLIRTGDSYGYTF.

CDR3 loop: CASSYGRGRHTIYF. For the CDR3, the DNA is TGTGCCAGCAGTTACGGCAGGGGCAGACACACCATATATTTT. The V call is TRBV6-5, the J call TRBJ1-3, with D possibly matching TRBD1 (6 bases). V shed 2 bases and J shed 8 bases, with 13 bases lying between them. The germline V gene encodes CDR1 MNHEY and CDR2 SVGAGI. CDR3 length: 14 residues.

V usage is TRBV7-2 and J usage is TRBJ2-1; no clear D gene. From germline, CDR1 is SGHTA and CDR2 FQGNSA. Trimming pared 8 bases from V and 4 bases from J, leaving 6 bases between. This CDR3 spans 11 amino acids. The CDR3 loop reads CASSPYNEQFF. The CDR3 coding sequence is TGTGCCAGCTCCCCTTACAATGAGCAGTTCTTC. The whole variable domain, remainder taken from reference TRBV7-2 and TRBJ2-1, is GAGVSQSPSNKVTEKGKDVELRCDPISGHTALYWYRQSLGQGLEFLIYFQGNSAPDKSGLPSDRFSAERTGGSVSTLTIQRTQQEDSAVYLCASSPYNEQFFGPGTRLTVL.

The chain carries TRBV6-5 and TRBJ1-5, with D possibly being TRBD1 (6 bases). CDR1 and CDR2 (germline): MNHEY, SVGAGI. Trimming removed 5 bases from V and 7 bases from J, with 12 bases in between. CDR3 length: 13 residues. The CDR3 DNA follows: TGTGCCAGCAGTCAACAGGGAAGACAGCCCCAGCATTTT. As protein: CASSQQGRQPQHF.

On this clone itself: Different DNA sequences within this sample yield the same CDR3. The chain couples TRBV7-9 to TRBJ1-2, with 11 bases lining up with TRBD1. CDR3 length: 15 residues. The J segment lost 4 bases and the V segment lost 5 bases, leaving 6 bases of the junction unmatched. Germline CDR1 and CDR2: SEHNR and FQNEAQ (reference sequence). CDR3: CASSLGQGGTYGYTF. Here the CDR3 DNA reads TGTGCCAGCAGCCTGGGACAGGGGGGGACCTATGGCTACACCTTC.

This chain joins TRBV5-4 and TRBJ2-2; TRBD2 aligns across 10 bases. The germline V gene has CDR1 SGHNT and CDR2 YYREEE (reference sequence). CDR3 size: 18 residues. V lost 4 bases, J lost 5 bases, and 14 bases stayed unmatched. CDR3 loop: CASSRGASGGGVTGELFF. The CDR3 DNA is TGTGCCAGCAGCCGCGGGGCTAGCGGGGGCGGGGTGACCGGGGAGCTGTTTTTT.

The chain combines TRBV9 with TRBJ2-4, with 12 nucleotides matching TRBD1. The V gene end was trimmed by 4 bases and the J gene end by 1 base; junction bases not matched to a gene: 15. From germline, CDR1 is SGDLS and CDR2 YYNGEE. The CDR3 contains 20 residues. CDR3 in DNA: TGTGCCAGCAGCCCGGGACAGGGGGCGGGGGGGCCCTCGGCCAAAAACATTCAGTACTTC. Amino acids: CASSPGQGAGGPSAKNIQYF.

This clone was detected ten times or more. The chain uses TRBV4-1 and TRBJ2-4, with 11 bases fitting TRBD2. The CDR3 runs 17 residues. Germline lookup yields CDR1 MGHRA and CDR2 YSYEKL. The V segment lost 3 bases and the J segment 3 bases; nucleotides outside the gene matches: 7. The CDR3 region has the DNA TGCGCCAGCAGCCACACTCTAGCGGGGGGAGGCAAAAACATTCAGTACTTC. Its protein is CASSHTLAGGGKNIQYF.

This clone was counted only a few times. This sequence joins TRBV27 and TRBJ1-2, with 9 bases identical to TRBD1. This CDR3 contains 15 residues. Per the germline V gene, CDR1 is MNHEY and CDR2 is SMNVEV (reference sequence). Trimming removed 5 bases from V and 8 bases from J; junction bases left unmatched: 12. This chain's CDR3 is CASSNTGGALLGYTF. The CDR3 DNA is TGTGCCAGCAGTAACACAGGGGGCGCCTTATTAGGCTACACCTTC.

CDR3 sequence: CASSRAGDRSNYNEQFF. The CDR3 DNA reads TGCGCCAGCAGCCGAGCCGGGGACAGGTCCAACTACAATGAGCAGTTCTTC. The rearrangement joins TRBV5-1 to TRBJ2-1; 8 positions agree with TRBD1. V shed 4 bases, J shed 3 bases, and the junction held 12 bases outside the gene matches. The CDR3 has 17 amino acids. The germline CDR1 and CDR2 sequences are SGHRS and YFSETQ.

This chain connects TRBV14 to TRBJ2-5; 7 bases are shared with TRBD2. The CDR3 runs 17 residues. Germline-derived CDR1 and CDR2 are SGHDN and FVKESK. V lost 0 bases, J lost 0 bases, and 7 bases stayed unmatched. CDR3 sequence: CASSQDLSGTNQETQYF. The CDR3 nucleotides are TGTGCCAGCAGCCAAGATCTATCCGGGACTAACCAAGAGACCCAGTACTTC.